One sample yielded the 27 T cell receptor beta chains listed below, sequenced in a study of T cell responses to AZD1222 COVID-19 vaccine. Clones were sequenced by immunoSEQ multiplex PCR, and TCRdb holds only the in-frame ones, with some missing. The sample holds approximately 120,000 clones, approximately 86% seen once. The sequencing used peripheral blood, collected 28 days after the second AZD1222 dose. The source of these receptors is an adult who received the AZD1222 COVID-19 vaccine.

This chain uses TRBV11-2 with TRBJ2-3; TRBD2 matches 9 bases. This CDR3 spans 14 amino acids. Germline lookup yields CDR1 SGHAT and CDR2 FQNNGV. J was trimmed by 5 bases and V by 0 bases; bases with no gene match: 0. CDR3 sequence: CASSLELAGDTQYF. Written as DNA, the CDR3 is TGTGCCAGCAGCTTAGAACTAGCGGGAGATACGCAGTATTTT. Drawing the rest from reference TRBV11-2 and TRBJ2-3, the complete variable domain is EAGVAQSPRYKIIEKRQSVAFWCNPISGHATLYWYQQILGQGPKLLIQFQNNGVVDDSQLPKDRFSAERLKGVDSTLKIQPAKLEDSAVYLCASSLELAGDTQYFGPGTRLTVL.

CDR3 sequence: CASSPDSEDEFF. The CDR3, as DNA: TGTGCCAGCAGCCCTGACAGCGAGGACGAGTTCTTC. The chain recombines TRBV12-3 or TRBV12-4 with TRBJ2-1; D possibly corresponds to TRBD1 (5 bases). The CDR3 totals 12 residues. V was cut by 6 bases and J by 14 bases, with 17 bases left in between.

The chain couples TRBV23-1 to TRBJ2-1; tentative D call: TRBD2 (5 bases). TRBV23-1 counts as an open reading frame of uncertain function. The CDR3 totals 22 residues. The germline V and J ends were trimmed by 1 base and 3 bases, with 31 bases remaining between them. CDR3 sequence (DNA): TGCGCCAGCAGTCAATTGAGGGTCATGGGCCTCCGGGCCTACCCAGACTACAATGAGCAGTTCTTC. Amino acids: CASSQLRVMGLRAYPDYNEQFF.

The chain carries TRBV15 and TRBJ2-2; possible D gene TRBD2, 7 bases. This CDR3 has 14 amino acids. Trimming left V 6 bases short and J 4 bases short, with 12 bases between. In germline, CDR1 is LNHNV, CDR2 YYDKDF (reference sequence). CDR3 loop: CATRGGALTGELFF. For the CDR3, the DNA is TGTGCCACCAGGGGGGGGGCACTCACCGGGGAGCTGTTTTTT.

The chain combines TRBV30 with TRBJ1-2, with D perhaps TRBD1 (6 bases). V was clipped by 3 bases and J by 9 bases, with 17 bases between them. This CDR3 spans 13 amino acids. CDR1 GTSNPN and CDR2 SVGIG come from the germline V gene (reference sequence). CDR3 in amino acids: CAWSPRQVGRYTF. DNA for the CDR3: TGTGCCTGGAGCCCCCGACAGGTCGGTCGCTACACCTTC.

CDR3 in DNA: TGTGCCAGCAGTTTCTTAGGAAACACCATATATTTT. Translation gives CASSFLGNTIYF. The chain links TRBV28 to TRBJ1-3; D uncertain. Germline V CDR1 and CDR2: MDHEN, SYDVKM. V lost 3 bases, J lost 4 bases, and 4 bases lay in between. The CDR3 loop spans 12 amino acids.

CDR3 in amino acids: CASSLVANMNTEAFF. The CDR3 DNA follows: TGCGCCAGCAGCTTGGTAGCAAACATGAACACTGAAGCTTTCTTT. The rearrangement uses TRBV5-1 and TRBJ1-1; D remains unclear. The CDR3 sequence is 15 residues long. V lost 0 bases, J lost 0 bases, and 9 bases lay in between. Germline values: CDR1 SGHRS, CDR2 YFSETQ.

A few counts support this clone. As DNA, the CDR3 is TGTGCCAGCAGCCCTAGGGGTGATTCACCCCTCCACTTT. Translated, it gives CASSPRGDSPLHF. V usage is TRBV11-2 and J usage is TRBJ1-6, with D tentatively TRBD1 (5 bases). Germline V gene data show CDR1 as SGHAT and CDR2 as FQNNGV. Trimming stripped 5 bases from V and 8 bases from J, with 10 bases between. This CDR3 contains 13 residues.

This chain uses TRBV4-1 with TRBJ2-4, with 12 bases that match TRBD2. CDR1 and CDR2 (germline): MGHRA, YSYEKL. V gave up 0 bases and J gave up 7 bases; unmatched junction bases: 4. This CDR3 comprises 16 residues. The CDR3 loop reads CASSQDASGGANIQYF. The CDR3 DNA sequence: TGCGCCAGCAGCCAAGATGCTAGCGGGGGGGCCAACATTCAGTACTTC.

This clone was found many times. The J gene is TRBJ2-7, the V gene TRBV11-2; 7 nucleotides line up with TRBD2. Germline V gene lookup returns CDR1 SGHAT and CDR2 FQNNGV. V gave up 8 bases and J gave up 2 bases; unmatched junction bases: 0. CDR3 length equals 11 residues. DNA for the CDR3: TGTGCCAGCGGGGGGGCCTACGAGCAGTACTTC. Its protein product is CASGGAYEQYF.

This clone came up once. The chain joins TRBV28 to TRBJ1-4; D may be TRBD1 (5 bases). Germline lookup yields CDR1 MDHEN and CDR2 SYDVKM. The CDR3 is 18 amino acids. V was shortened by 5 bases and J by 0 bases, with 19 bases between the two germline ends. CDR3 in amino acids: CASSPPMGGGATNEKLFF. The CDR3 DNA reads TGTGCCAGCAGTCCCCCGATGGGGGGAGGGGCAACTAATGAAAAACTGTTTTTT.

The rearrangement links TRBV3-1 (or the pseudogene TRBV3-2) to TRBJ2-7, with D possibly TRBD2 on 5 matching bases. Germline CDR1 is LGHDT and CDR2 is YNNKEL (reference sequence). The V end was cut by 2 bases, the J end by 13 bases, with 18 bases between. The CDR3 consists of 13 residues. The CDR3 protein is CASSQSSTRGLYF. The DNA for the CDR3 is TGTGCCAGCAGCCAAAGCTCTACAAGAGGGCTATACTTC.

The genes are TRBV23-1 and TRBJ2-2; 8 bases agree with TRBD1. TRBV23-1 is marked as an open reading frame, function uncertain. This CDR3 comprises 15 residues. The V segment lost 6 bases and the J segment 1 base; nucleotides outside the gene matches: 4. The CDR3 sequence: CASRKGTGNTGELFF. DNA for the CDR3: TGCGCCAGCAGGAAAGGGACAGGGAACACCGGGGAGCTGTTTTTT.

This rearrangement joins TRBV24-1 to TRBJ2-1, with TRBD1 matching over 7 bases. CDR1 KGHDR and CDR2 SFDVKD come from the germline V gene. The V gene end was trimmed by 3 bases and the J gene end by 8 bases; junction bases not matched to a gene: 12. This CDR3 contains 16 residues. CDR3 nucleotides: TGTGCCACCAGTGATCGGGACAGCATATCTCGAGATGAGCAGTTCTTC. Protein: CATSDRDSISRDEQFF.

The chain employs TRBV29-1 and TRBJ1-1, with D maybe TRBD1 (6 bases). From germline, CDR1 is SQVTM and CDR2 ANQGSEA. The CDR3 sequence is 14 residues long. Trimming stripped 0 bases from V and 6 bases from J, with 14 bases between. CDR3 amino acids: CSVEEGGGRSEAFF. The CDR3 DNA follows: TGCAGCGTTGAAGAAGGGGGGGGCCGGTCTGAAGCTTTCTTT. The full variable domain, completed using reference TRBV29-1 and TRBJ1-1, is SAVISQKPSRDICQRGTSLTIQCQVDSQVTMMFWYRQQPGQSLTLIATANQGSEATYESGFVIDKFPISRPNLTFSTLTVSNMSPEDSSIYLCSVEEGGGRSEAFFGQGTRLTVV.

J is TRBJ1-4 and V is TRBV19; D perhaps matches TRBD1 (6 bases). Trimming removed 6 bases at V and 0 bases at J, with 8 bases between. Germline V gives CDR1 LNHDA, CDR2 SQIVND (reference sequence). CDR3 size: 14 residues. For the CDR3, the DNA is TGTGCCAGTAGCGACAGGTCAACTAATGAAAAACTGTTTTTT. Its translation is CASSDRSTNEKLFF.

This clone has a single count. The V call is TRBV10-3, the J call TRBJ1-5; D is unresolved. Trimming stripped 3 bases from V and 3 bases from J, with 9 bases between. The CDR3 loop spans 14 amino acids. Germline loops: CDR1 ENHRY, CDR2 SYGVKD. CDR3 region: CAISDEGVNQPQHF. The DNA for the CDR3 is TGTGCCATCAGTGATGAGGGTGTCAATCAGCCCCAGCATTTT.

V is TRBV7-9 and J is TRBJ2-7, with 7 bases aligning to TRBD1. The V gene end was trimmed by 5 bases and the J gene end by 0 bases; junction bases not matched to a gene: 7. The CDR3 covers 15 residues. Germline assignment: CDR1 SEHNR and CDR2 FQNEAQ (reference sequence). CDR3 region: CASSLFRDSSYEQYF. The CDR3 DNA reads TGTGCCAGCAGCCTCTTCAGGGACAGCTCCTACGAGCAGTACTTC. Combining the CDR3 with reference TRBV7-9 and TRBJ2-7 gives the whole variable domain DTGVSQNPRHKITKRGQNVTFRCDPISEHNRLYWYRQTLGQGPEFLTYFQNEAQLEKSRLLSDRFSAERPKGSFSTLEIQRTEQGDSAMYLCASSLFRDSSYEQYFGPGTRLTVT.

This clone is a singleton in its sample. This rearrangement joins TRBV11-3 to TRBJ2-4; 8 bases match TRBD1. The CDR3 runs to 15 residues. V dropped 4 bases and J dropped 8; count of bases not matched to a gene: 10. Germline values: CDR1 SGHNT, CDR2 YENEEA. CDR3 DNA: TGTGCCAGCAGCTCCGGACAGGGTGGTGGAGACATTCAGTACTTC. This codes for CASSSGQGGGDIQYF.

For the CDR3, the DNA is TGCGCCAGCAGCTTGCAGCCTAGCGGGGACCAAGAGACCCAGTACTTC. Its translation: CASSLQPSGDQETQYF. The gene calls are TRBV5-1 and TRBJ2-5; 9 bases align to TRBD2. The CDR3 is made up of 16 amino acids. Unmatched junction bases numbered 4, after V lost 1 base and J lost 0 bases. Germline V gene data show CDR1 as SGHRS and CDR2 as YFSETQ.

The V and J genes are TRBV5-5 and TRBJ1-1; TRBD1 might be the D (5 bases). With 0 bases removed from V and 6 bases from J, the gap between germline ends came to 15 bases. CDR1 and CDR2 (germline): SGHKS, YYEKEE (reference sequence). This CDR3 region has 15 residues. CDR3 amino acids: CASSLEAGFDSEAFF. The DNA for the CDR3 is TGTGCCAGCAGCTTGGAGGCAGGGTTTGACTCTGAAGCTTTCTTT. The variable domain in full, completed from reference TRBV5-5 and TRBJ1-1, reads DAGVTQSPTHLIKTRGQQVTLRCSPISGHKSVSWYQQVLGQGPQFIFQYYEKEERGRGNFPDRFSARQFPNYSSELNVNALLLGDSALYLCASSLEAGFDSEAFFGQGTRLTVV.

The J gene is TRBJ1-2, the V gene TRBV3-1 (or the pseudogene TRBV3-2); 7 bases fit TRBD1. Germline V gene lookup returns CDR1 LGHDT and CDR2 YNNKEL (reference sequence). CDR3 size: 14 residues. Trimming at V came to 2 bases and at J to 6 bases, leaving 6 bases not matched to a gene. CDR3 DNA sequence: TGTGCCAGCAGCCAATGGGTAGGGGGCGATGGCTACACCTTC. It encodes CASSQWVGGDGYTF.

V and J are TRBV5-1 and TRBJ2-5, with TRBD1 identical over 8 bases. The germline V gene has CDR1 SGHRS and CDR2 YFSETQ. The CDR3 has 15 amino acids. Trimming removed 4 bases from V and 0 bases from J; junction bases left unmatched: 5. The CDR3 reads CASSTGQANQETQYF. CDR3 sequence (DNA): TGCGCCAGCAGCACGGGACAGGCAAACCAAGAGACCCAGTACTTC.

This clone was counted once. This chain links TRBV6-2 or TRBV6-3 with TRBJ2-5; D is uncertain. The germline gives CDR1 MNHEY, CDR2 SVGEGT. V was pared by 2 bases and J by 4 bases, with 11 bases between. The CDR3 consists of 14 residues. CDR3 sequence: CASSYQNRGETQYF. As DNA, the CDR3 is TGTGCCAGCAGTTACCAAAACCGTGGAGAGACCCAGTACTTC.

The chain uses TRBV3-1 (or the pseudogene TRBV3-2) and TRBJ2-3; D not certain. This CDR3 has 12 amino acids. Trimming stripped 4 bases from V and 6 bases from J, with 8 bases between. Germline CDR1 LGHDT, CDR2 YNNKEL (reference sequence). CDR3 bases: TGTGCCAGCAGCCTGGGCGGCGATACGCAGTATTTT. Amino acid sequence: CASSLGGDTQYF.

The chain links TRBV27 to TRBJ1-6; TRBD1 might be the D (5 bases). V was pared by 2 bases and J by 5 bases, with 7 bases between. CDR3 length: 14 residues. CDR1 and CDR2 (germline): MNHEY, SMNVEV (reference sequence). In DNA, the CDR3 is TGTGCCAGCAGTTTAGGAGGGGATAATTCACCCCTCCACTTT. As protein: CASSLGGDNSPLHF.

This clone was found once. The chain combines TRBV7-2 with TRBJ2-5; D ambiguous. CDR3 length: 13 residues. Trimming took off 1 base at V and 3 bases at J, with 6 bases between the two ends. Per the germline V gene, CDR1 is SGHTA and CDR2 is FQGNSA. CDR3 loop: CASSLELEETQYF. As DNA, the CDR3 is TGTGCCAGCAGCTTAGAATTGGAAGAGACCCAGTACTTC. Combining the CDR3 with reference TRBV7-2 and TRBJ2-5 gives the whole variable domain GAGVSQSPSNKVTEKGKDVELRCDPISGHTALYWYRQSLGQGLEFLIYFQGNSAPDKSGLPSDRFSAERTGGSVSTLTIQRTQQEDSAVYLCASSLELEETQYFGPGTRLLVL.